This T cell receptor (beta chain) was obtained from a study of T cell responses to AZD1222 COVID-19 vaccine. Sequencing was performed with immunoSEQ multiplex PCR; in TCRdb, only in-frame clones are kept and a portion is missing. The sample has over 150,000 clones, 88% seen once. This clone has more than one count but fewer than ten. Germline V gene data show CDR1 as ENHRY and CDR2 as SYGVKD. This CDR3 is built from 13 residues. Trimming pared 6 bases from V and 0 bases from J, leaving 8 bases between. This receptor was taken from an adult in good health. The chain links TRBV10-3 to TRBJ1-1; D gene unclear. The specimen comprised peripheral blood, sampled on day 0 of AZD1222 vaccination. The CDR3 here is CAIRPGLNTEAFF. CDR3 DNA sequence: TGTGCCATCAGGCCGGGATTGAACACTGAAGCTTTCTTT.